Each of the 25 T cell receptor beta chains below was sequenced from the same sample in a study of tumor and adjacent non-tumor tissue in lung cancer (dated by TCRdb to the late 2010s). RNA was isolated from bulk unsorted tissue, and RNA quality was assessed with a NanoDrop ND-1000 and an Agilent 2100. Library preparation used multiplex PCR. Reads for this sample came from an Illumina HiSeq 2500. TCRbeta libraries were constructed through three rounds of nested PCR with primers (Table S4) according to protocols modified from ARM-PCR. Through fastp at Q25 and MiXCR, TCRdb rebuilt clones from the public reads, retaining in-frame beta chains. Duplicate CDR3 protein sequences are folded into a single record with the most common DNA and genes. The sample contains some 93,000 distinct CDR3 sequences, approximately 65% of them found a single time. The ten largest clones add up to about 18% of the sample.

The material sequenced was lung tumor tissue. The receptors shown here come from a man between 60 and 75 years old with non-small cell lung cancer.

Notes on this clonotype: The CDR3 carries no conserved terminal phenylalanine or tryptophan, so it likely arises from a read error. The rearrangement uses TRBV4-1 and TRBJ1-1; D gene unclear. CDR3 length: 17 amino acids. Germline-derived CDR1 and CDR2 are MGHRA and YSYEKL. CDR3 nucleotide sequence: TGCGTCAGCAGCCAACAAAGGAGAGGGAAAAAAGTGATTGAAGCTTTCCTT. It yields the protein CVSSQQRRGKKVIEAFL.

This clonotype was counted ten times or more. The genes are TRBV28 and TRBJ1-2, with D uncertain. The V gene lost 2 bases and the J gene lost 4 bases, with 8 bases spanning the gap. Germline CDR1 and CDR2: MDHEN and SYDVKM. This CDR3 has 13 amino acids. In DNA form, the CDR3 reads TGTGCCAGCAGTTTAGGGTTCTCCTATGGCTACACCTTC. This codes for CASSLGFSYGYTF.

This clonotype was counted between two and nine times. This sequence joins TRBV20-1 and TRBJ2-7, with D possibly being TRBD1 or TRBD2 (5 bases each). The germline V gene has CDR1 DFQATT and CDR2 SNEGSKA (reference sequence). The length of the CDR3 is 15 residues. V lost 0 bases, J lost 2 bases, and 14 bases lay in between. The CDR3 DNA sequence: TGCAGTGCTAGAGACCGGGACGGACATACCTACGAGCAGTACTTC. Protein product: CSARDRDGHTYEQYF.

The chain has TRBV29-1 and TRBJ2-7; 9 bases map to TRBD1. Unmatched junction bases numbered 7, after V lost 4 bases and J lost 6 bases. CDR3 length: 13 amino acids. Looked up from germline, CDR1 is SQVTM and CDR2 is ANQGSEA. CDR3 sequence reads: CSVVGTGPREQYF. In DNA form, the CDR3 reads TGCAGCGTTGTGGGGACAGGGCCCCGCGAGCAGTACTTC.

The table lists this clonotype with many counts. The chain links TRBV4-1 to TRBJ1-6; 10 bases are a match to TRBD1. With V trimmed by 4 bases and J by 7 bases, 4 bases remained unmatched. This CDR3 has 15 residues. Germline lookup yields CDR1 MGHRA and CDR2 YSYEKL. This chain's CDR3 is CASSRGTGENSPLHF. In DNA form, the CDR3 reads TGCGCCAGCAGCCGAGGGACAGGGGAAAATTCACCCCTCCACTTT.

This clonotype appeared a single time. An end of the junction differs from the germline gene, which may be a read error. This chain connects TRBV5-5 to TRBJ2-2; tentatively, D is TRBD1 (6 bases). The CDR3 sequence is 14 residues long. Germline V CDR1 and CDR2: SGHKS, YYEKEE (reference sequence). CDR3 sequence reads: CVTYSGADTGELFF. The DNA for the CDR3 is TGTGTCACCTACTCAGGGGCGGACACTGGGGAGCTGTTTTTT.

The V and J genes are TRBV4-2 and TRBJ1-2; maybe TRBD1 (5 bases). CDR1 is LGHNA, CDR2 YNFKEQ, per germline. This CDR3 has 14 residues. The germline V and J ends were trimmed by 3 bases and 4 bases, with 12 bases remaining between them. The CDR3 DNA reads TGTGCCAGCAGCCAGAGCAGGGAGATCTATGGCTACACCTTC. Translated, it gives CASSQSREIYGYTF.

This rearrangement joins TRBV5-5 to TRBJ2-3; D gene ambiguous. Trimming took 5 bases from V and 3 from J, leaving 10 bases between them. The CDR3 is 13 amino acids. Germline assignment: CDR1 SGHKS and CDR2 YYEKEE (reference sequence). CDR3 protein: CASSWQETDTQYF. For the CDR3, the DNA is TGTGCCAGCAGTTGGCAGGAGACAGATACGCAGTATTTT.

Worth noting for this clonotype: Possible read error: a much larger clone is one base away. This chain joins TRBV30 and TRBJ1-2, with 9 bases aligning to TRBD1. The CDR3 sequence is 14 residues long. V dropped 0 bases and J dropped 7; count of bases not matched to a gene: 6. Per the germline V gene, CDR1 is GTSNPN and CDR2 is SVGIG (reference sequence). Written as DNA, the CDR3 is TGTGCCTGGAGTGTAAGACAGGGGGGGTTTGGCTACACCTTC. As protein: CAWSVRQGGFGYTF.

With regard to this clonotype: A much bigger clone sits one base away, suggesting this may be a read error. The V gene is TRBV12-5, the J gene TRBJ2-7; possibly TRBD1 for D (6 bases). There are 16 residues in the CDR3. CDR1 LGHNT and CDR2 FRNRAP come from the germline V gene. CDR3 protein: CASCLTQTGPHSEQYF. CDR3 coding DNA: TGTGCTAGTTGTTTGACCCAAACAGGGCCGCATTCCGAGCAGTACTTC.

Comment on this clonotype: The final CDR3 position lacks the conserved phenylalanine or tryptophan, pointing to a likely read error. The chain links TRBV4-2 to TRBJ1-6; D not resolved. Germline-derived CDR1 and CDR2 are LGHNA and YNFKEQ. The CDR3 has 13 amino acids. V was trimmed by 2 bases and J by 12 bases, leaving 11 bases between them. This chain's CDR3 is CASSQNSSGPLHY. CDR3 DNA sequence: TGTGCCAGCAGCCAAAATTCATCCGGACCCCTCCACTAT.

This clonotype was counted a few times. This could be a read error, since a much larger clone is one nucleotide away. This rearrangement joins TRBV5-5 to TRBJ2-5; D remains ambiguous. The CDR3 covers 14 residues. Germline V gene lookup returns CDR1 SGHKS and CDR2 YYEKEE (reference sequence). The CDR3 protein is CANSYPSAQETQYF. In DNA, the CDR3 is TGTGCCAACAGCTACCCCTCAGCCCAAGAGACCCAGTACTTC.

Ten or more counts support this clonotype. The chain has TRBV11-2 and TRBJ2-5, with 12 bases identical to TRBD2. CDR3 size: 18 residues. J was trimmed by 5 bases and V by 1 base; bases with no gene match: 11. CDR1 SGHAT and CDR2 FQNNGV come from the germline V gene. CDR3 amino acids: CASSLVASGGAAWETQYF. CDR3 nucleotide sequence: TGTGCCAGCAGCTTAGTGGCTAGCGGGGGGGCCGCGTGGGAGACCCAGTACTTC.

A note on this clonotype: This could be a read error, since a much larger clone is one nucleotide away. The J gene is TRBJ1-6, the V gene TRBV6-5; D is uncertain. Germline CDR1 and CDR2: MNHEY and SVGAGI. The CDR3 covers 12 residues. The CDR3 spells CVCRQSGSPLHF. CDR3 in DNA: TGTGTCTGCAGACAATCGGGTTCACCCCTCCACTTT.

In regard to this clonotype: This may be a read error: a much more frequent sequence differs by one nucleotide. CDR3: CASTWTPNSPLHF. CDR3 nucleotides: TGTGCCAGCACTTGGACACCAAATTCACCCCTCCACTTT. This chain connects TRBV2 to TRBJ1-6; tentatively, D is TRBD1 (5 bases). Per germline, CDR1 SNHLY and CDR2 FYNNEI. Trimming took off 7 bases at V and 7 bases at J, with 11 bases between the two ends. The length of the CDR3 is 13 residues.

On this clonotype: A read error is likely, as this CDR3 ends without the conserved phenylalanine or tryptophan. It is unclear where the CDR3 begins or ends on the DNA, so no DNA is shown, and the CDR3 is as TCRdb lists it. This chain joins TRBV29-1 and TRBJ2-7; the table's TRBD1 call for D was not verified on the DNA. CDR1 SQVTM and CDR2 ANQGSEA come from the germline V gene. The CDR3 is 12 residues long, counting both termini. This chain's CDR3 is CIVGDPGYEHYL.

A few counts support this clonotype. The V and J genes are TRBV20-1 and TRBJ1-2, with D perhaps TRBD1 (5 bases). This CDR3 is built from 15 residues. Germline CDR1 and CDR2: DFQATT and SNEGSKA (reference sequence). Between the trimmed V and J ends, which lost 0 bases and 4 bases, there was a span of 15 bases. The CDR3 sequence: CSARDTQTGTYGYTF. CDR3 in DNA: TGCAGTGCTAGAGATACCCAAACAGGAACCTATGGCTACACCTTC.

For this clonotype: One end of the junction varies from germline; a read error may be responsible. The chain has TRBV6-2 or TRBV6-3 and TRBJ1-5; possibly TRBD1 for D (6 bases). The last part of the DNA fits TRBJ2-3 better; the J call may be wrong. Per germline, CDR1 MNHEY and CDR2 SVGEGT. This CDR3 is built from 16 residues. Here the CDR3 reads CASAHGQLLSNQPQYF. The CDR3 DNA is TGCGCCAGCGCGCATGGACAGTTACTTAGCAATCAGCCCCAGTATTTT.

Regarding this clonotype: This clone may be a read error of a much larger clone one base away. The chain has TRBV11-3 and TRBJ2-3; D is unresolved. Looked up from germline, CDR1 is SGHNT and CDR2 is YENEEA. The CDR3 is 15 amino acids. The CDR3 region is CVSSLGGTGTDTQYF. Written as DNA, the CDR3 is TGTGTCAGCAGCCTCGGTGGTACGGGCACAGATACGCAGTATTTT.

A note on this clonotype: The junction differs from germline at one of its ends, possibly a read error. The rearrangement links TRBV11-3 to TRBJ2-1, with 10 bases that match TRBD2. CDR3 length equals 14 residues. The V gene's germline CDR1 is SGHNT and CDR2 YENEEA. The CDR3 DNA reads TGTACCAGCCAGAGGCTAGCGGGAGTTAATGAGCAGATCTTC. Protein sequence: CTSQRLAGVNEQIF.

About this clonotype itself: Since no conserved phenylalanine or tryptophan closes the CDR3, a read error is the likely cause. No DNA is shown, since the ends of the CDR3 on it are uncertain; the CDR3 is the one TCRdb lists. The chain has TRBV11-3 and TRBJ2-6. The CDR3 is made up of 15 amino acids, end residues included. Per germline, CDR1 SGHNT and CDR2 YENEEA. This chain's CDR3 is CASSQQGSGANVLSS.

This clonotype was recorded many times. This CDR3 fails to terminate in the conserved phenylalanine or tryptophan, so it likely reflects a read error. V usage is TRBV10-3 and J usage is TRBJ2-5; maybe TRBD2 (5 bases). The CDR3 has 13 residues. The V gene lost 4 bases and the J gene lost 5 bases, with 11 bases spanning the gap. Per germline, CDR1 ENHRY and CDR2 SYGVKD. CDR3 nucleotides: TGTGCCATCAGTGCTAGCACCTCGGAGACCCAGTACCTC. It specifies CAISASTSETQYL.

As regards this clonotype: The CDR3 ends on some other residue instead of the conserved phenylalanine or tryptophan, so this is likely a read error. The chain employs TRBV29-1 and TRBJ2-3; D is undetermined. V shed 4 bases and J shed 3 bases, with 5 bases lying between them. The CDR3 spans 11 residues. Per germline, CDR1 SQVTM and CDR2 ANQGSEA. DNA for the CDR3: TGCAGCGTTGGAGCTACAGATACGCAGTATTCT. It yields the protein CSVGATDTQYS.

For this clonotype: At one end the junction does not follow the germline gene, possibly because of a read error. The chain employs TRBV11-1 and TRBJ2-7; D unclear. This CDR3 spans 13 amino acids. Germline-derived CDR1 and CDR2 are SGHAT and FQDESV (reference sequence). The CDR3 reads CASSPSGGYEQYF. Here the CDR3 DNA reads TGTGCCAGCAGCCCATCCGGCGGCTACGAACAGTACTTC.

A word on this clonotype: The CDR3 end shows no conserved phenylalanine or tryptophan, and so a read error is likely. The DNA is left out, because the CDR3 cannot be placed on it with certainty; the CDR3 is given as TCRdb lists it. CDR3 sequence: CASSPGTTANVLIL. J is TRBJ2-6 and V is TRBV5-4; no DNA check was done on the table's D call, TRBD1. Germline V CDR1 and CDR2: SGHNT, YYREEE (reference sequence). 14 amino acids form the CDR3, both terminal residues included.